The present T cell receptor beta chain was sequenced within a study of control samples from healthy donors and cancer patients. Repertoires were generated with immunoSEQ multiplex PCR, while TCRdb's copy carries only in-frame clones and drops some. The sample consists of approximately 150,000 clones, roughly 89% of them appearing once. Germline CDR1 and CDR2: MDHEN and SYDVKM. The junction had 4 bases not matched to a gene; V was cut back by 3 bases and J by 5 bases. The CDR3 loop spans 14 amino acids. This TCR derives from a man between 18 and 35 years old in good health. The chain carries TRBV28 and TRBJ1-5, with TRBD1 identical over 7 bases. The sample comprised blood. Here the CDR3 DNA reads TGTGCCAGCAGTTTCCTGACAGGGTATCAGCCCCAGCATTTT. This gives the protein CASSFLTGYQPQHF.